This T cell receptor (beta chain) emerged from a study of cytomegalovirus exposure and HLA in healthy donors. PCR employed 60 Vbeta and 13 Jbeta primers. Data came from immunoSEQ multiplex PCR; TCRdb stores just in-frame clones and leaves some out. The repertoire holds about 160,000 clones, with approximately 80% as singletons. The length of the CDR3 is 15 residues. Trimming took 6 bases from V and 3 from J, leaving 17 bases between them. Germline V gene sequence: CDR1 MNHEY, CDR2 SVGAGI. The specimen was PBMCs. The clonotype comes from a man aged 50 to 60 in good health and CMV-seropositive. The chain uses TRBV6-5 and TRBJ1-2, with D possibly TRBD1 on 5 matching bases. Here the CDR3 DNA reads TGTGCCAGCAGCCACCACCCCGGGGGGGACTATGGCTACACCTTC. Protein product: CASSHHPGGDYGYTF.